This TCR beta chain emerged from a study of shared clonotypes between healthy human individuals (dated by TCRdb to the early 2020s). A note on the overall study: The cohort comprised two women and three men aged 18 to 49 years. For each donor, CD4 naive and CD4 memory were each run on three plates, CD8 naive on two plates, and CD8 memory on one plate. The study deeply sequenced blood TCR repertoires of five healthy adults to estimate repertoire size and the extent of clonotype sharing between individuals. To increase sequencing depth and limit assay-specific biases, TCR repertoire library preparation and sequencing were carried out by different laboratories using diverse techniques. Between about 0.94 and 10 billion PBMCs per donor were obtained by leukapheresis.

Findings and caveats that apply to the study as a whole: Incomplete sequencing was indicated by rarefaction of sorted-subset datasets, despite the large sequencing depth. Across a few donors, roughly 5.1% of naive CD4, approximately 3.5% of naive CD8, around 2.1% of memory CD4, and about 0.44% of memory CD8 clonotypes were shared. Naive subsets generally had larger estimated clonotype richness than memory subsets. Pairwise subsampling indicated that sequencing depth was expected to affect the degree of clonotype sharing among donors. Sampling was restricted to blood, and TCR repertoires in tissues likely differ from the TCR repertoires found in blood. Because the study included a small number of donors, the genetic and exposure-history diversity represented was limited. Compared with non-shared clonotypes, clonotypes shared by all four sorted-subset donors had higher generation probabilities.

TCR CDR3 regions were amplified from genomic DNA by multiplex PCR using the deep immunoSEQ assay. Genomic DNA extracted from each cell subset was distributed evenly over all wells of several immunoSEQ 96-well plates, and each plate served as one replicate. Each replicate PCR for sorted subsets received around 200 ng genomic DNA, equal to roughly 29,000 T cell genomes. Purified libraries were measured with a Qubit 3.0 fluorometer, size-checked on a Bioanalyzer 2100, and measured again with the KAPA Library Quantification kit. Every immunoSEQ 96-well plate was sequenced on a separate single-read 150-cycle Illumina NextSeq 550 flow cell. In the original analysis: Because the immunoSEQ output included only junctional sequences and no quality scores, the filtering could not be the same as the filtering used for full-length reads. Sequences were annotated with PyIR, a Python wrapper for IgBLAST v1.9, and V/J genes and CDR3 were assigned using IMGT germline references. Reads were filtered out if the reads had weak V/J assignments (E-value above 1e-6), no CDR3, stop codons, out-of-frame junctions, or ambiguous translated residues. V3J clonotypes were defined as sequences sharing the same inferred V gene, J gene, and CDR3 amino acid sequence. Percentage overlap between repertoires was computed as shared unique clonotypes divided by the size of the smaller repertoire. Three approaches were used to assess repertoire richness: RTK rarefaction, the Chao1 estimator, and Recon v2.1 estimates of unobserved clonotypes. For all TCRbeta clonotypes obtained by the gDNA method from several donors, generation probabilities were computed with OLGA. TCRdb re-hosts the immuneACCESS table, in-frame sequences only. Its copies lack some clones; in the studies checked, an unresolved V gene accounts for under half of them, and the cause for the rest is not known. V, J and clone size are taken as reported in that table, and D and trimming were inferred from the DNA itself. The sample table shows over a million clones, and roughly 74% are seen once. Roughly 0.62% of the sample belongs to the ten largest clones.

The donors were healthy, HIV-negative adults with no recently reported acute infections or vaccinations. Every donor was a Caucasian adult living in Nashville, Tennessee, USA. CD4+ T cells were enriched through magnetic negative selection, after which naive cells were positively selected on CD45RA and the remaining negative fraction served as the memory subset. Blood was obtained by leukapheresis, after which PBMCs were separated by Ficoll-Histopaque density gradient centrifugation and cryopreserved in liquid nitrogen vapor phase. Analytical flow cytometry was used to check the purity and quantity of each magnetically sorted T cell population. Genomic DNA was isolated from every sorted fraction and measured by UV absorbance on a Nanodrop 2000c. Remarks on this clone: What antigen it recognizes has not been identified. Per-base quality was not reported, and no clone a single base away is much larger than it.

V loses 6 bases at its end and J loses 8 bases; junction bases beyond the gene matches: 12. Inclusive of the bounding cysteine and phenylalanine, the CDR3 is 16 residues long. Only CDR3 DNA remains: 48 bases, in frame from the first base. CDR1 is given as SEHNR and CDR2 as FQNEAQ, both from the germline V gene (reference sequence). The V gene is TRBV7-9 and the J gene is TRBJ1-4, with 10 junctional bases fitting TRBD1. The material sequenced was memory CD4+ T cells from PBMCs. The label giving this sample's cell subset or site can be read as: CD45RA-negative fraction. This sequence was found in a man younger than 30 in good health. Some clones in this sample may be carry-over from other donors' samples. The bases read TGTGCCAGCAGTCCCCTCCCAGGACAGGGGGAAGAAAAACTGTTTTTT. Translated, this gives CASSPLPGQGEEKLFF.